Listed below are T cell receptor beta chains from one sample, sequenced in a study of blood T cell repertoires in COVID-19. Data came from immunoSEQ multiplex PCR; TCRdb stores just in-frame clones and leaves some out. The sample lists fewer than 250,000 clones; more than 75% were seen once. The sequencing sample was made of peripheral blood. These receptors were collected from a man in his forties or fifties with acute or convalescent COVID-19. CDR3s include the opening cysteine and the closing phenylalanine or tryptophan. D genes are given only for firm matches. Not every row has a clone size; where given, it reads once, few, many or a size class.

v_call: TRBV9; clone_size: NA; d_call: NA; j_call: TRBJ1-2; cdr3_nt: TGTGCCAGCAGCCCCCACCTGGAGGGGACCTATGGCTACACCTTC; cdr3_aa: CASSPHLEGTYGYTF
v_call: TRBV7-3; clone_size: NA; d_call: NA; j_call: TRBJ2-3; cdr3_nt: TGTGCCAGCAGCTCCGGCACAGATACGCAGTATTTT; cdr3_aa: CASSSGTDTQYF
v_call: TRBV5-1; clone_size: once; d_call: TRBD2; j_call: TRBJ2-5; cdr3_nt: TGCGCCAGCAGCCTCCGGGGGGGCCAGGAGACCCAGTACTTC; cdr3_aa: CASSLRGGQETQYF
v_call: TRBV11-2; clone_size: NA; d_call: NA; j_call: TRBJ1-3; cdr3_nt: TGTGCCAGCACCCCTTATTCCTCCGGAAACACCATATATTTT; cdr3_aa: CASTPYSSGNTIYF
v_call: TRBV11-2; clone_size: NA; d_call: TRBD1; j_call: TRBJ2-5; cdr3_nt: TGTGCCAGCAGCAATGGACAGGATATCTACGAGACCCAGTACTTC; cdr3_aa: CASSNGQDIYETQYF
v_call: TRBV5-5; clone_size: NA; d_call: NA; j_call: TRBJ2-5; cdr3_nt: TGTGCCAGCAGCTTGGACTTAGGACCGGGAAAAGAGACCCAGTACTTC; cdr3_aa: CASSLDLGPGKETQYF
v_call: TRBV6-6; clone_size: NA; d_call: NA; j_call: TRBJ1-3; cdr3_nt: TGTGCCAGCAGCCGCACCGGGACAACCTACACCATATATTTT; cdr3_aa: CASSRTGTTYTIYF
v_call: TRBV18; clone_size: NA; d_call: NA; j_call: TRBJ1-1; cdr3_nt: TGTGCCAGCTCAGTGACCTCGTCCGGGGAAGCAGGCGCTTTCTTT; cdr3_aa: CASSVTSSGEAGAFF
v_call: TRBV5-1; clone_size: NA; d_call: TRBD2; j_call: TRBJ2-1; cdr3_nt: TGCGCCAGCAGCTTGACTAGCGGGGGGGCCGGCGATGAGCAGTTCTTC; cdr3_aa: CASSLTSGGAGDEQFF
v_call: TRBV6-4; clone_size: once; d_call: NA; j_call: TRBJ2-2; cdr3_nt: TGTGCCAGCAGTGACTCAGGGGGTACCGGGGAGCTGTTTTTT; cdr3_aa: CASSDSGGTGELFF
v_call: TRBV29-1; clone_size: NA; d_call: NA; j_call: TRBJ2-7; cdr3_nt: TGCAGCGTTGGGTCTACGTCCTACGAGCAGTACTTC; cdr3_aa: CSVGSTSYEQYF
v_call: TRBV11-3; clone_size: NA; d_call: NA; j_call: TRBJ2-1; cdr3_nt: TGTGCCAGCAGCCACAACAGGAGAAGCTCCTACAATGAGCAGTTCTTC; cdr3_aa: CASSHNRRSSYNEQFF
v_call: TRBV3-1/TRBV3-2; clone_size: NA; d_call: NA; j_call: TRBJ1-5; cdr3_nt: TGTGCCAGCAGCCAATTTGTCAGTGGAGGTCAGCCCCAGCATTTT; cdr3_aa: CASSQFVSGGQPQHF
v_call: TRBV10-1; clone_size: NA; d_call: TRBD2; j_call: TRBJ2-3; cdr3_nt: TGCGCCAGCAGTGAAAGCGGGGTGGATACGCAGTATTTT; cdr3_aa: CASSESGVDTQYF
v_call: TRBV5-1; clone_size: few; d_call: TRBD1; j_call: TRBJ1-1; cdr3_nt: TGCGCCAGCAGCTTAGGGACAGGGAAAGAGGAAGCTTTCTTT; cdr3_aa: CASSLGTGKEEAFF
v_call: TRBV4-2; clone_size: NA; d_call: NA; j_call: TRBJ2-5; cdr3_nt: TGTGCCAGCAGCCAAGATAATCGGGGGTACCAAGAGACCCAGTACTTC; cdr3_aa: CASSQDNRGYQETQYF
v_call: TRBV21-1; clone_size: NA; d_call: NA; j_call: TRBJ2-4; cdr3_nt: TGTGCCAGCAGGTGGGACAGACAAAACATTCAGTACTTC; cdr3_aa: CASRWDRQNIQYF
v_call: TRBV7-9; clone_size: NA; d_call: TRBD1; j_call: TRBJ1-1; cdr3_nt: TGTGCCACCTCTGGGACAGGGGTGGTGACTGAAGCTTTCTTT; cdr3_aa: CATSGTGVVTEAFF
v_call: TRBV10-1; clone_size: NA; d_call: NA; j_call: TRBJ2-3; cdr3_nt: TGCGCCAGCAGTACAGCCACAGATACGCAGTATTTT; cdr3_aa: CASSTATDTQYF
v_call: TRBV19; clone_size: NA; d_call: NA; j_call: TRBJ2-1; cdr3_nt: TGTGCCAGTAGTATCCAAGGCAGGGGACATTACAATGAGCAGTTCTTC; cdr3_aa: CASSIQGRGHYNEQFF
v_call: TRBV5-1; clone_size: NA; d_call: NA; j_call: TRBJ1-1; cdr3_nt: TGCGCCAGCAGCTTTGACGGCTCGGGTGTCACTGAAGCTTTCTTT; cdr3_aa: CASSFDGSGVTEAFF
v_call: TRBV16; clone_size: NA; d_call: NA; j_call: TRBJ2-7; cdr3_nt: TGTGCCAGCAGCCTTCAGGGCTATGTTAACGAGCAGTACTTC; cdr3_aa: CASSLQGYVNEQYF
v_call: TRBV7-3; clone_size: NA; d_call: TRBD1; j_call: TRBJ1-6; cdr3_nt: TGTGCCAGCAGCTTATACCCAGGGGGAAATTCACCCCTCCACTTT; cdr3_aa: CASSLYPGGNSPLHF
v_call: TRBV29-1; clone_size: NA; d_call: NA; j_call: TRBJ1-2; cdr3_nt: TGCAGCGTTGATGTAGACAGAACCTACTATGGCTACACCTTC; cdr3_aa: CSVDVDRTYYGYTF
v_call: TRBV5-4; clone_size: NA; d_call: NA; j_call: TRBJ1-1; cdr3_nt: TGTGCCAGCAGCTTGCAGGCGAACACTGAAGCTTTCTTT; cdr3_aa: CASSLQANTEAFF
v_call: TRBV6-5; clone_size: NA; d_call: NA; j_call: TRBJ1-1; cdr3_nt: TGTGCCAGCATTCCCAAACAAAGGCAGGCCACTGAAGCTTTCTTT; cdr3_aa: CASIPKQRQATEAFF
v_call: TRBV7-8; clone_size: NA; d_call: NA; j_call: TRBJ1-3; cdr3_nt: TGTGCCAGTAGAACAGGAGCCCGCTCTGGAAACACCATATATTTT; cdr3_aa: CASRTGARSGNTIYF
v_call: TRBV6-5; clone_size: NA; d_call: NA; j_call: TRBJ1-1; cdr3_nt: TGTGCCAGCCAGCAGGGAGGGGACCGAGCTTTCTTT; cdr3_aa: CASQQGGDRAFF
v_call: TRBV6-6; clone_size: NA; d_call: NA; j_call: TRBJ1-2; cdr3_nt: TGTGCCAGCAGCACCTACAGGGAAGGGGGTTTAGACACCTTC; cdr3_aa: CASSTYREGGLDTF
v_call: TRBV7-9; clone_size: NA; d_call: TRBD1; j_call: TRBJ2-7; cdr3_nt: TGTGCCAGCAGCTTAGCGCCACAGGGGGCGATTAACGAGCAGTACTTC; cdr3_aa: CASSLAPQGAINEQYF
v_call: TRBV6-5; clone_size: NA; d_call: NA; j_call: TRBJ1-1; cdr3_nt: TGTGCCAGCAGCCTCGGGGGGGACGCTGAAGCTTTCTTT; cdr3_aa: CASSLGGDAEAFF
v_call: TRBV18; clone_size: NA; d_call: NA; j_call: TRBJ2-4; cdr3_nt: TGTGCCAGCTCACCTCCTAGTTTAGCCAAAAACATTCAGTACTTC; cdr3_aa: CASSPPSLAKNIQYF